The 21 T cell receptor beta chains in this list originate from one sample, sequenced in a study of early T cells in non-severe SARS-CoV-2 infection. In TCRdb, the 5' RACE reads were re-called with MiXCR into one record per CDR3 protein. The table shows roughly 51,000 distinct CDR3 sequences, with about 10% occurring only once. Material: whole blood. All receptors derive from an adult who was a healthcare worker with PCR-confirmed SARS-CoV-2 infection or an uninfected control (not recorded which).

In its sample, this clonotype was seen many times. The chain is built from TRBV6-5 and TRBJ1-1, with 9 bases lining up with TRBD1. Trimming at V came to 4 bases and at J to 6 bases, leaving 3 bases not matched to a gene. The CDR3 has 13 amino acids. Germline V gene sequence: CDR1 MNHEY, CDR2 SVGAGI. The CDR3 coding sequence is TGTGCCAGCAGTTTGGGACAGGGAGCTGAAGCTTTCTTT. Amino acid sequence: CASSLGQGAEAFF.

This clonotype appeared a few times. The DNA for the CDR3 is TGTGCCAGCAGTTACACAGCTCACGGGACTCTTACCTACGAGCAGTACTTC. Protein product: CASSYTAHGTLTYEQYF. J is TRBJ2-7 and V is TRBV6-6; D may be TRBD2 (6 bases). Trimming removed 2 bases from V and 2 bases from J, with 19 bases in between. The CDR3 is 17 residues long. The germline V gene has CDR1 MNHNY and CDR2 SVGAGI (reference sequence).

V usage is TRBV10-3 and J usage is TRBJ2-1; no firm D call. This CDR3 has 16 amino acids. Germline CDR1 reads ENHRY; CDR2 reads SYGVKD. Deletions cut 5 bases from V and 0 bases from J, with 14 bases between. The CDR3 loop reads CAISTPGASSYNEQFF. CDR3 sequence (DNA): TGTGCCATCAGTACTCCGGGTGCAAGCTCCTACAATGAGCAGTTCTTC.

This clonotype was counted ten times or more. CDR3 in DNA: TGTGCCAGCACTCCCCAGCTCGGAAAACTGTTTTTT. Protein sequence: CASTPQLGKLFF. The chain has TRBV12-3 or TRBV12-4 and TRBJ1-4; D is unresolved. The CDR3 contains 12 residues. The germline V and J ends were trimmed by 7 bases and 10 bases, with 13 bases remaining between them.

With respect to this clonotype: A much larger clonotype is one base distant, so this may be a read error. The rearrangement joins TRBV2 to TRBJ2-5; D is undetermined. Germline lookup yields CDR1 SNHLY and CDR2 FYNNEI. This CDR3 is 13 amino acids long. The CDR3 region has the DNA TGTGCCAGGCTACCTTATCGGCAAGGGACCCAGTACTTC. The encoded protein is CARLPYRQGTQYF.

The chain carries TRBV5-4 and TRBJ1-2; 10 bases fit TRBD1. V dropped 4 bases and J dropped 3; count of bases not matched to a gene: 6. Germline V gene lookup returns CDR1 SGHNT and CDR2 YYREEE (reference sequence). This CDR3 is built from 15 residues. CDR3 in DNA: TGTGCCAGCAGCACCGGGACAGGGGCTTACTATGGCTACACCTTC. Its protein is CASSTGTGAYYGYTF.

This clonotype was counted many times. The V gene is TRBV12-3 or TRBV12-4, the J gene TRBJ2-5; maybe TRBD1 (6 bases). V lost 3 bases and J 6 bases, leaving 14 bases between the germline ends. This CDR3 is built from 14 residues. CDR3 DNA sequence: TGTGCCAGCAGTTTCGGGTCAGGGGCAAAGACCCAGTACTTC. This codes for CASSFGSGAKTQYF.

The rearrangement uses TRBV2 and TRBJ2-3; the match to TRBD2 covers 10 bases. CDR1 SNHLY and CDR2 FYNNEI come from the germline V gene. With 2 bases clipped from V and 3 bases from J, the junction kept 2 bases outside the gene matches. The CDR3 has 15 amino acids. The CDR3 bases are TGTGCCAGCAGTGAAACTAGCGGGATAACAGATACGCAGTATTTT. Encoded protein: CASSETSGITDTQYF.

This clonotype was detected a few times. This sequence joins TRBV20-1 and TRBJ2-4, with TRBD2 matching 15 bases. Germline values: CDR1 DFQATT, CDR2 SNEGSKA (reference sequence). J was trimmed by 15 bases and V by 3 bases; bases with no gene match: 15. The CDR3 totals 16 residues. The CDR3 DNA follows: TGCAGTGCTAGGAACTCCGGGACTAGCGGGAGGAGGGAAGGGTACTTC. The encoded protein is CSARNSGTSGRREGYF.

This clonotype was found a few times. The CDR3 sequence is CASSGGSEKLFF. The CDR3 DNA reads as TGCGCCAGCAGTGGGGGGAGTGAAAAACTGTTTTTT. The V and J genes are TRBV10-1 and TRBJ1-4; D possibly corresponds to TRBD1 (5 bases). Trimming stripped 4 bases from V and 7 bases from J, with 7 bases between. Germline V gene lookup returns CDR1 WNHNN and CDR2 SYGVQD (reference sequence). The CDR3 runs to 12 residues.

Only a few counts were recorded for this clonotype. The gene calls are TRBV20-1 and TRBJ1-1, with D uncertain. CDR1 DFQATT and CDR2 SNEGSKA come from the germline V gene (reference sequence). The CDR3 is 13 amino acids. Trimming pared 8 bases from V and 4 bases from J, leaving 17 bases between. Written as DNA, the CDR3 is TGCAGTCCCCCGAGACCAGGAATCACTGAAGCTTTCTTT. Its translation: CSPPRPGITEAFF.

This clonotype was observed at least ten times. The CDR3 nucleotides read TGTGCCAGCAGCTCGGTAGCGGGTTACGAGCAGTACTTC. Residues: CASSSVAGYEQYF. V is TRBV7-7 and J is TRBJ2-7; 7 nucleotides agree with TRBD2. CDR3 length: 13 residues. Losses at the gene ends were 4 bases for V and 4 bases for J; bases not matched to a gene: 4. The germline V gene has CDR1 SSHAT and CDR2 FNYEAQ (reference sequence).

There are a few counts of this clonotype. The chain joins TRBV5-6 to TRBJ2-1; possibly TRBD2 for D (6 bases). V gave up 3 bases and J gave up 1 base, with 17 bases separating them. The CDR3 is 17 residues long. Germline V gene sequence: CDR1 SGHDT, CDR2 YYEEEE. Here the CDR3 DNA reads TGTGCCAGCAGCTCGCTCCGCCTAGCGCTTTCCTACAATGAGCAGTTCTTC. Protein product: CASSSLRLALSYNEQFF.

The gene calls are TRBV7-3 and TRBJ1-5; 7 bases fit TRBD1. The trim removed 5 bases at V and 7 bases at J, leaving 5 bases unmatched. This CDR3 is built from 13 residues. CDR1 is SGHTA and CDR2 is FQGTGA in the germline V gene. CDR3 nucleotides: TGTGCCAGCAGCCTGGACAGGAAGCAGCCCCAGCATTTT. It codes for CASSLDRKQPQHF.

A few counts support this clonotype. CDR3 coding DNA: TGTGCCAGCTCCCCCCCTGGAGCGGGACTTAGAGATACGCAGTATTTT. Translated: CASSPPGAGLRDTQYF. V usage is TRBV18 and J usage is TRBJ2-3; 7 nucleotides line up with TRBD2. Germline V gives CDR1 KGHSH, CDR2 LQKENI. This CDR3 is 16 amino acids long. V lost 6 bases and J lost 5; bases outside the gene matches: 14.

A few counts support this clonotype. This chain connects TRBV4-2 to TRBJ2-2; 14 bases match TRBD2. Germline trimming cut 0 bases from V and 9 bases from J; bases unmatched to any gene: 6. Germline assignment: CDR1 LGHNA and CDR2 YNFKEQ. CDR3 size: 17 residues. CDR3 amino acids: CASSQEGTSGSRRELFF. The CDR3 DNA is TGTGCCAGCAGCCAAGAGGGGACTAGCGGGAGTAGGAGGGAGCTGTTTTTT.

This clonotype was detected many times. The V and J genes are TRBV6-2 or TRBV6-3 and TRBJ2-7; D unresolved. Trimming cost V 2 bases and J 0 bases, with 8 bases left between them. CDR3 length equals 14 residues. From germline, CDR1 is MNHEY and CDR2 SVGEGT. In DNA, the CDR3 is TGTGCCAGCAGTTACCGCAGGAACTCCTACGAGCAGTACTTC. It yields the protein CASSYRRNSYEQYF.

By share, this clonotype counts as medium-sized. V is TRBV7-9 and J is TRBJ2-1; D gene uncertain. Germline CDR1 and CDR2: SEHNR and FQNEAQ (reference sequence). Trimming pared 3 bases from V and 0 bases from J, leaving 6 bases between. The CDR3 loop spans 14 amino acids. The CDR3 DNA is TGTGCCAGCAGCTTGGGTGGCTCCTACAATGAGCAGTTCTTC. This encodes CASSLGGSYNEQFF.

This clonotype has at least ten counts. This rearrangement joins TRBV6-5 to TRBJ2-7; 8 bases align to TRBD2. The CDR3 runs to 15 residues. The V gene's germline CDR1 is MNHEY and CDR2 SVGAGI. Trimming at V came to 2 bases and at J to 1 base, leaving 4 bases not matched to a gene. The CDR3 protein is CASSYGREASYEQYF. Written as DNA, the CDR3 is TGTGCCAGCAGTTACGGGCGGGAGGCTTCCTACGAGCAGTACTTC.

This clonotype showed up many times. V gene TRBV20-1 combines with J gene TRBJ2-3; 7 bases are shared with TRBD2. The CDR3 has 15 amino acids. Germline trimming cut 3 bases from V and 2 bases from J; bases unmatched to any gene: 8. Germline CDR1 is DFQATT and CDR2 is SNEGSKA (reference sequence). CDR3 bases: TGCAGTGCTAGTGTTAGCGGGCCTTTCACAGATACGCAGTATTTT. This gives the protein CSASVSGPFTDTQYF.

Ten or more counts support this clonotype. V is TRBV6-5 and J is TRBJ2-7, with TRBD2 matching 8 bases. Germline loops: CDR1 MNHEY, CDR2 SVGAGI. The CDR3 loop spans 17 amino acids. J gave up 4 bases and V 5 bases, and 16 bases lay outside the gene matches. CDR3 loop: CASSIGHEWREAYEQYF. CDR3 sequence (DNA): TGTGCCAGCAGTATAGGACATGAGTGGCGGGAGGCTTACGAGCAGTACTTC.